These 5 T cell receptor beta chains originate from one sample sequenced in a study of T cell repertoires in cytomegalovirus infection. MiXCR, run by TCRdb on the reads, gives a single entry per CDR3 protein. The sample carries about 230,000 distinct CDR3 sequences, about 23% recorded once. Sequences were obtained from CD8+ T cells from PBMCs. These receptors came from a human donor in good health (CMV status not recorded). Some clones in this sample may be carry-over from other donors' samples.

The rearrangement uses TRBV6-2 or TRBV6-3 and TRBJ2-2; the D gene is possibly TRBD2 (6 bases). Germline CDR1 and CDR2: MNHEY and SVGEGT. The CDR3 runs to 15 residues. Trimming took 8 bases from V and 1 from J, leaving 14 bases between them. CDR3 bases: TGTGCCAGCGAGTCCCCAGCGGGGAACACCGGGGAGCTGTTTTTT. This translates into CASESPAGNTGELFF.

The CDR3 reads CASSMSGGHSYEQYF. The CDR3 DNA is TGTGCCAGTAGTATGAGTGGGGGCCACTCCTACGAGCAGTACTTC. The rearrangement links TRBV19 to TRBJ2-7; D might be TRBD1 (6 bases). This CDR3 spans 15 amino acids. Trimming removed 3 bases at V and 0 bases at J, with 12 bases between. The germline gives CDR1 LNHDA, CDR2 SQIVND (reference sequence).

In its sample, this clonotype was seen many times. CDR3 region: CASSLTTTGAGEKLFF. Written as DNA, the CDR3 is TGTGCCAGCAGCTTAACAACCACAGGGGCCGGTGAAAAACTGTTTTTT. This chain links TRBV5-4 with TRBJ1-4; 7 nucleotides align to TRBD1. V shed 2 bases and J 7 bases; nucleotides not matched to a gene: 11. This CDR3 has 16 residues. CDR1 SGHNT and CDR2 YYREEE come from the germline V gene (reference sequence).

This clonotype was detected only a few times. The chain couples TRBV2 to TRBJ1-4; 8 nucleotides align to TRBD1. V lost 7 bases to trimming and J lost 5 bases; unmatched junction nucleotides: 6. Germline CDR1 reads SNHLY; CDR2 reads FYNNEI. The CDR3 covers 14 residues. The CDR3 region has the DNA TGTGCCAGCACCGACAGGGGACTCAATGAAAAACTGTTTTTT. Amino acids: CASTDRGLNEKLFF. Full variable domain (missing parts from reference TRBV2 and TRBJ1-4): EPEVTQTPSHQVTQMGQEVILRCVPISNHLYFYWYRQILGQKVEFLVSFYNNEISEKSEIFDDQFSVERPDGSNFTLKIRSTKLEDSAMYFCASTDRGLNEKLFFGSGTQLSVL.

The V gene is TRBV12-3 or TRBV12-4, the J gene TRBJ1-4; 7 positions match TRBD1. V shed 3 bases and J 1 base; nucleotides not matched to a gene: 8. This CDR3 region has 17 residues. DNA of the CDR3: TGTGCCAGCAGTTTCGGGGCAGGGGGTGGAACTAATGAAAAACTGTTTTTT. Its protein is CASSFGAGGGTNEKLFF.